The following is a TCR beta chain sequence with its context. The target antigen is unknown. Repertoires were generated with immunoSEQ multiplex PCR, while TCRdb's copy carries only in-frame clones and drops some. The sample lists some 30,000 clones; nearly 95% were seen once. This sample was taken from a study of OX40 agonist ivuxolimab in advanced cancers. Across the study: Melanoma, hepatocellular carcinoma, head and neck or renal cell cancer occurred in dose-escalation patients. General study findings and limits: Clones of CD4+ and CD8+ blood T cells grew by week 6 at doses of 0.1 to 3.0 mg/kg. Which antigen the expanded peripheral T cells recognized is unknown.

This CDR3 has 16 amino acids. Germline V gene data show CDR1 as SGHAT and CDR2 as FQNNGV. The V gene end was trimmed by 6 bases and the J gene end by 6 bases; junction bases not matched to a gene: 13. Individuals having autoimmune disease history or systemic immunosuppression were not enrolled. The gene calls are TRBV11-2 and TRBJ2-4; TRBD1 matches 8 bases. The clonotype was recovered from an adult with an advanced solid tumor such as melanoma, head and neck, liver or kidney cancer. The sequences come from CD4+ or CD8+ T cells sorted from blood, collected in a trial of the OX40 agonist ivuxolimab. This CDR3 is CASSPGVTGALNIQYF. In DNA form, the CDR3 reads TGTGCCAGCAGTCCCGGGGTGACAGGGGCGTTAAACATTCAGTACTTC.